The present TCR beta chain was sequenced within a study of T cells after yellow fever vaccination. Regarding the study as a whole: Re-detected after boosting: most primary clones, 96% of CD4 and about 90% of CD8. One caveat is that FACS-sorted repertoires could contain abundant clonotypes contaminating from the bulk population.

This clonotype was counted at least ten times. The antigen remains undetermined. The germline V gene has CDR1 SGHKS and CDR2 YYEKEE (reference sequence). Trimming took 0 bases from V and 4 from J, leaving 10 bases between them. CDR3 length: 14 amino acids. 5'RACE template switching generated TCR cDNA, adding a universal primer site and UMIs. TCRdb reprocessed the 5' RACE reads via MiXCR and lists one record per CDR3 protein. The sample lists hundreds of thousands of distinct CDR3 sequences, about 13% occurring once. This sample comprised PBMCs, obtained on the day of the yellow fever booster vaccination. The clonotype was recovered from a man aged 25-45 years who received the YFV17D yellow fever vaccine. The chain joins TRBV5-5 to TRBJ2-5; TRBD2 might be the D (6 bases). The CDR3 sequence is CASSLVLRGETQYF. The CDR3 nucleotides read TGTGCCAGCAGCTTGGTTCTGCGGGGAGAGACCCAGTACTTC.